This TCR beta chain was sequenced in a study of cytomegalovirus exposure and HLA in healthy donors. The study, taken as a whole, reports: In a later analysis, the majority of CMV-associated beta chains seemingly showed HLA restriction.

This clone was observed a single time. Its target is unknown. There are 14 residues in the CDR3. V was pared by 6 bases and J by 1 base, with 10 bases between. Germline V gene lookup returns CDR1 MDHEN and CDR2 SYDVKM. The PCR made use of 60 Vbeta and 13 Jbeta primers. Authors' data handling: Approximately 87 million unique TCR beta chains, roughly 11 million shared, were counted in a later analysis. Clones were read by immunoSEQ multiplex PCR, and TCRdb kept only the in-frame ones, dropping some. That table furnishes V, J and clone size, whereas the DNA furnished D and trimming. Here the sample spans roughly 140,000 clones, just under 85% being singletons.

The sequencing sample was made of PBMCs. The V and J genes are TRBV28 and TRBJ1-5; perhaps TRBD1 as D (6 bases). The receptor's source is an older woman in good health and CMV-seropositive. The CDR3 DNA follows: TGTGCCAGCAGGATAGACAGGAGCAATCAGCCCCAGCATTTT. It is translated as CASRIDRSNQPQHF.